Listed below are T cell receptor beta chains from one sample, sequenced in a study of CD8+ T cells in alopecia areata. Assay: immunoSEQ multiplex PCR; the TCRdb copy retains only in-frame clones and omits some. Altogether about 210,000 clones are present, less than 75% being singletons, with the ten largest covering more than 1.5%. Sequencing was performed on CD4+ T cells sorted from blood, taken at week 4, from a patient treated with tofacitinib. Source of these receptors: a human donor with alopecia areata. The CDR3 runs from the conserved cysteine through the conserved F or W. A D gene is named only where the DNA matches it firmly. Size tells how often a clone was seen (once, few, many) or the class of an expanded clone, and some rows leave it out.

V: TRBV4-3
J: TRBJ2-5
D: TRBD2
size: -
CDR3: CASSPMGSSGYQETQYF
DNA: TGCGCCAGCAGCCCGATGGGGTCTAGCGGATACCAAGAGACCCAGTACTTC

V: TRBV30
J: TRBJ1-1
D: -
size: -
CDR3: CAWSVSQNTEAFF
DNA: TGTGCTTGGAGTGTCTCACAGAACACTGAAGCTTTCTTT

V: TRBV29-1
J: TRBJ1-5
D: -
size: -
CDR3: CSVLTRLDGGNQPQHF
DNA: TGCAGCGTTCTTACCCGATTAGACGGCGGCAATCAGCCCCAGCATTTT

V: TRBV7-2
J: TRBJ2-3
D: TRBD1
size: -
CDR3: CASSFGTGFSTDTQYF
DNA: TGTGCCAGCAGCTTTGGGACAGGCTTCAGCACAGATACGCAGTATTTT

V: TRBV5-6
J: TRBJ2-4
D: -
size: -
CDR3: CASSLGGQLRQYF
DNA: TGTGCCAGCAGCTTGGGGGGACAACTGCGACAGTACTTC

V: TRBV2
J: TRBJ2-3
D: -
size: -
CDR3: CASNVLGPSTDTQYF
DNA: TGTGCCAGCAATGTACTCGGTCCGAGCACAGATACGCAGTATTTT

V: TRBV13
J: TRBJ1-2
D: TRBD1
size: -
CDR3: CASSLRVGVGQGSGYTF
DNA: TGTGCCAGCAGCTTAAGAGTCGGCGTGGGACAGGGAAGTGGCTACACCTTC

V: TRBV5-4
J: TRBJ2-2
D: -
size: -
CDR3: CASSPLQNTGELFF
DNA: TGTGCCAGCAGCCCCCTGCAGAACACCGGGGAGCTGTTTTTT

V: TRBV27
J: TRBJ2-1
D: TRBD1
size: few
CDR3: CASMGWDRVTNEQFF
DNA: TGTGCCAGCATGGGGTGGGACAGGGTCACCAATGAGCAGTTCTTC

V: TRBV7-2
J: TRBJ1-2
D: -
size: -
CDR3: CASSDRQRNRGYTF
DNA: TGTGCCAGCAGCGACCGACAACGGAACAGGGGCTACACCTTC

V: TRBV6-6
J: TRBJ2-1
D: -
size: -
CDR3: CASSYATDNEQFF
DNA: TGTGCCAGCAGTTACGCGACAGACAATGAGCAGTTCTTC

V: TRBV30
J: TRBJ1-3
D: -
size: -
CDR3: CAWSVLGGNTIYF
DNA: TGTGCCTGGAGTGTTTTGGGTGGAAACACCATATATTTT

V: TRBV7-2
J: TRBJ2-3
D: -
size: -
CDR3: CASSLEVDTQYF
DNA: TGTGCCAGCAGCTTAGAGGTAGATACGCAGTATTTT

V: TRBV7-8
J: TRBJ2-7
D: TRBD1
size: -
CDR3: CASSRGTAFYEQYF
DNA: TGTGCCAGCAGCAGGGGGACAGCCTTCTACGAGCAGTACTTC

V: TRBV25-1
J: TRBJ2-3
D: TRBD2
size: -
CDR3: CASSPPPGGGTDTQYF
DNA: TGTGCCAGCAGTCCACCCCCGGGGGGGGGCACAGATACGCAGTATTTT

V: TRBV7-7
J: TRBJ2-2
D: TRBD2
size: -
CDR3: CASSAGLGLAWELFF
DNA: TGTGCCAGCAGCGCGGGACTAGGGTTGGCCTGGGAGCTGTTTTTT

V: TRBV2
J: TRBJ1-1
D: TRBD1
size: few
CDR3: CASRDRENTEAFF
DNA: TGTGCCAGCAGGGACAGGGAGAACACTGAAGCTTTCTTT

V: TRBV9
J: TRBJ1-2
D: -
size: -
CDR3: CASSVATKGNNYGYTF
DNA: TGTGCCAGCAGCGTAGCTACGAAGGGAAATAACTATGGCTACACCTTC

V: TRBV7-9
J: TRBJ2-3
D: -
size: -
CDR3: CASSLVANTQYF
DNA: TGTGCCAGCAGCTTAGTGGCAAATACGCAGTATTTT

V: TRBV6-1
J: TRBJ1-2
D: -
size: -
CDR3: CASSENLGRRSYGYTF
DNA: TGTGCCAGCAGTGAAAATCTTGGCAGAAGGTCCTATGGCTACACCTTC

V: TRBV14
J: TRBJ2-1
D: -
size: -
CDR3: CASSQVRVSDEQFF
DNA: TGTGCCAGCAGCCAAGTTCGGGTCTCCGATGAGCAGTTCTTC

V: TRBV6-5
J: TRBJ1-5
D: -
size: -
CDR3: CASGWGIGNQPQHF
DNA: TGTGCCAGCGGGTGGGGGATCGGAAATCAGCCCCAGCATTTT

V: TRBV11-2
J: TRBJ1-2
D: -
size: -
CDR3: CASSLDAGYGGGYTF
DNA: TGTGCCAGCAGCTTAGATGCGGGATATGGAGGTGGCTACACCTTC

V: TRBV9
J: TRBJ1-5
D: -
size: -
CDR3: CASSVAGGTQPQHF
DNA: TGTGCCAGCAGCGTAGCGGGAGGGACTCAGCCCCAGCATTTT

V: TRBV7-2
J: TRBJ2-7
D: -
size: -
CDR3: CASSTGASIVEQYF
DNA: TGTGCCAGCAGCACGGGGGCTTCTATCGTGGAGCAGTACTTC

V: TRBV29-1
J: TRBJ2-1
D: -
size: few
CDR3: CSVAHPQGLRQFF
DNA: TGCAGCGTTGCCCATCCACAGGGCCTGAGGCAGTTCTTC

V: TRBV20-1
J: TRBJ1-2
D: -
size: -
CDR3: CSARPGYGYTF
DNA: TGCAGTGCTAGGCCGGGCTATGGCTACACCTTC

V: TRBV7-3
J: TRBJ2-2
D: TRBD2
size: -
CDR3: CASSRGTSGANTGELFF
DNA: TGTGCCAGCAGCCGCGGGACTAGCGGGGCGAACACCGGGGAGCTGTTTTTT

V: TRBV30
J: TRBJ2-3
D: -
size: -
CDR3: CAWTTPDTQYF
DNA: TGTGCCTGGACAACCCCAGATACGCAGTATTTT

V: TRBV4-3
J: TRBJ2-2
D: -
size: many
CDR3: CASSQDQLASGELFF
DNA: TGCGCCAGCAGCCAAGATCAACTAGCTAGCGGGGAGCTGTTTTTT

V: TRBV30
J: TRBJ1-5
D: -
size: -
CDR3: CASSDSNQPQHF
DNA: TGTGCCTCCTCAGATAGCAATCAGCCCCAGCATTTT

V: TRBV29-1
J: TRBJ1-1
D: -
size: -
CDR3: CSVVRSGVDTEAFF
DNA: TGCAGCGTTGTGAGGTCGGGGGTGGACACTGAAGCTTTCTTT

V: TRBV7-2
J: TRBJ1-1
D: -
size: -
CDR3: CASSPQGAEAFF
DNA: TGTGCCAGCAGCCCACAGGGTGCTGAAGCTTTCTTT

V: TRBV7-2
J: TRBJ1-6
D: TRBD1
size: -
CDR3: CASSSQGVSSYNSPLHF
DNA: TGTGCCAGCAGCTCACAGGGGGTTTCGTCCTATAATTCACCCCTCCACTTT

V: TRBV9
J: TRBJ1-4
D: -
size: -
CDR3: CASSSRGTNEKLFF
DNA: TGTGCCAGCAGCTCCAGGGGAACTAATGAAAAACTGTTTTTT

V: TRBV4-3
J: TRBJ1-5
D: -
size: few
CDR3: CASSPGNTVGPQHF
DNA: TGCGCCAGCAGCCCCGGGAATACCGTAGGGCCCCAGCATTTT

V: TRBV10-3
J: TRBJ1-5
D: TRBD1
size: -
CDR3: CAISGQGADSNQPQHF
DNA: TGTGCCATCAGCGGACAGGGGGCAGATAGCAATCAGCCCCAGCATTTT

V: TRBV28
J: TRBJ1-1
D: -
size: few
CDR3: CASSSADTEAFF
DNA: TGTGCCAGCAGTTCCGCGGACACTGAAGCTTTCTTT

V: TRBV6-5
J: TRBJ1-4
D: -
size: few
CDR3: CASSYVRSKSNEKLFF
DNA: TGTGCCAGCAGTTACGTTCGGTCCAAATCTAATGAAAAACTGTTTTTT

V: TRBV7-9
J: TRBJ1-5
D: TRBD1
size: -
CDR3: CASSLTGGNQPQHF
DNA: TGTGCCAGCAGCTTGACAGGGGGCAATCAGCCCCAGCATTTT

V: TRBV30
J: TRBJ2-7
D: -
size: few
CDR3: CALIQSNSYEQYF
DNA: TGTGCCCTTATCCAGTCGAACTCCTACGAGCAGTACTTC

V: TRBV30
J: TRBJ2-1
D: TRBD2
size: -
CDR3: CAWTTTSGANEQFF
DNA: TGTGCCTGGACGACAACTAGCGGGGCCAATGAGCAGTTCTTC

V: TRBV11-1
J: TRBJ2-7
D: TRBD1
size: once
CDR3: CASSSTGVAYEQYF
DNA: TGTGCCAGCAGTTCGACAGGGGTAGCCTACGAGCAGTACTTC

V: TRBV7-3
J: TRBJ2-1
D: -
size: -
CDR3: CASSPRGFPEDEQFF
DNA: TGTGCCAGCAGCCCGCGCGGGTTCCCAGAAGATGAGCAGTTCTTC

V: TRBV11-2
J: TRBJ2-7
D: -
size: -
CDR3: CASSLESALEQYF
DNA: TGTGCCAGCAGCTTAGAATCGGCTCTCGAGCAGTACTTC

V: TRBV14
J: TRBJ2-1
D: TRBD2
size: few
CDR3: CASSPFQGGGAGEQFF
DNA: TGTGCCAGCAGCCCCTTCCAAGGCGGGGGGGCCGGGGAGCAGTTCTTC

V: TRBV4-3
J: TRBJ2-2
D: -
size: -
CDR3: CASSQDSGRLNTGELFF
DNA: TGCGCCAGCAGCCAAGATTCGGGACGCCTGAACACCGGGGAGCTGTTTTTT